The 14 T cell receptor beta chains in this list originate from one sample, sequenced in a study of cytomegalovirus exposure and HLA in healthy donors. The PCR used 60 Vbeta and 13 Jbeta primers. Method: immunoSEQ multiplex PCR; TCRdb's copy keeps in-frame clones and lacks some. The sample has roughly 160,000 clones, about 82% seen once. Sequenced: PBMCs. The receptor set was obtained from a woman in her forties or fifties in good health and CMV-seropositive.

Remarks on this clone: Other DNA sequences from this sample encode an identical CDR3 as well. The rearrangement joins TRBV11-2 to TRBJ1-2; 8 nucleotides match TRBD1. Per the germline V gene, CDR1 is SGHAT and CDR2 is FQNNGV. Unmatched junction bases numbered 6, after V lost 5 bases and J lost 4 bases. The length of the CDR3 is 14 residues. The CDR3 nucleotides read TGTGCCAGCAGCACTGACAGGGGATCCTATGGCTACACCTTC. Translated: CASSTDRGSYGYTF.

The CDR3 nucleotides are TGCGCCAGCAGCCAAGCCGGATGGACAGGGGAGGCAGATACGCAGTATTTT. Its translation: CASSQAGWTGEADTQYF. This chain connects TRBV4-3 to TRBJ2-3, with TRBD1 matching over 9 bases. The CDR3 runs 17 residues. V dropped 1 base and J dropped 4; count of bases not matched to a gene: 9. Looked up from germline, CDR1 is LGHNA and CDR2 is YSLEER.

This chain joins TRBV9 and TRBJ1-1; a weak D match, TRBD1 (6 bases). Germline lookup yields CDR1 SGDLS and CDR2 YYNGEE. The length of the CDR3 is 16 residues. Trimming stripped 2 bases from V and 0 bases from J, with 14 bases between. This CDR3 reads CASSVGGQSVNTEAFF. In nucleotides, the CDR3 is TGTGCCAGCAGCGTTGGAGGACAGTCCGTGAACACTGAAGCTTTCTTT.

V and J are TRBV9 and TRBJ1-1; no definite D call. CDR1 is SGDLS, CDR2 YYNGEE, per germline. The CDR3 consists of 10 residues. The germline V and J ends were trimmed by 3 bases and 12 bases, with 9 bases remaining between them. Here the CDR3 DNA reads TGTGCCAGCAGCGGCGGGAAAACTTTCTTT. Protein product: CASSGGKTFF.

CDR3 in amino acids: CASSFGGSSYNEQFF. The CDR3 coding sequence is TGTGCCAGCAGCTTTGGGGGGAGCTCCTACAATGAGCAGTTCTTC. V usage is TRBV5-6 and J usage is TRBJ2-1; TRBD2 might be the D (6 bases). Germline CDR1 SGHDT, CDR2 YYEEEE. CDR3 length: 15 amino acids. V lost 2 bases, J lost 0 bases, and 9 bases lay in between.

The chain has TRBV7-9 and TRBJ2-3; TRBD2 agrees at 10 bases. The germline CDR1 and CDR2 sequences are SEHNR and FQNEAQ (reference sequence). V lost 2 bases and J lost 6; bases outside the gene matches: 2. The CDR3 contains 14 residues. The CDR3 bases are TGTGCCAGCAGCTTAACGGGACTAGCGGATACGCAGTATTTT. This gives the protein CASSLTGLADTQYF.

This sequence joins TRBV14 and TRBJ1-4, with TRBD1 identical over 9 bases. V dropped 4 bases and J dropped 7; count of bases not matched to a gene: 10. This CDR3 is 16 amino acids long. The germline V gene has CDR1 SGHDN and CDR2 FVKESK. CDR3 coding DNA: TGTGCCAGCAGCCGTGCAACAGGGGGCGTTGGTGAAAAACTGTTTTTT. Its protein product is CASSRATGGVGEKLFF. The entire variable domain, with the rest obtained from reference TRBV14 and TRBJ1-4, is as follows: EAGVTQFPSHSVIEKGQTVTLRCDPISGHDNLYWYRRVMGKEIKFLLHFVKESKQDESGMPNNRFLAERTGGTYSTLKVQPAELEDSGVYFCASSRATGGVGEKLFFGSGTQLSVL.

The chain has TRBV28 and TRBJ2-3, with D possibly matching TRBD1 (6 bases). V was cut by 2 bases and J by 5 bases, with 20 bases left in between. This CDR3 is 17 amino acids long. Germline values: CDR1 MDHEN, CDR2 SYDVKM. Here the CDR3 reads CASSLPLRDGTQDTQYF. CDR3 in DNA: TGTGCCAGCAGTTTACCCCTGAGGGATGGGACACAAGATACGCAGTATTTT. The full variable domain, in which reference TRBV28 and TRBJ2-3 provide the parts outside the CDR3, is DVKVTQSSRYLVKRTGEKVFLECVQDMDHENMFWYRQDPGLGLRLIYFSYDVKMKEKGDIPEGYSVSREKKERFSLILESASTNQTSMYLCASSLPLRDGTQDTQYFGPGTRLTVL.

This clone was observed a handful of times. V usage is TRBV6-4 and J usage is TRBJ2-7; a weak D match, TRBD1 (6 bases). Trimming took off 5 bases at V and 7 bases at J, with 12 bases between the two ends. CDR3 length equals 12 residues. Germline V CDR1 and CDR2: MRHNA, SNTAGT. In DNA, the CDR3 is TGTGCCAGCAGTTCAGGGGCGGAAGAGCAGTACTTC. This sequence encodes CASSSGAEEQYF.

The rearrangement links TRBV6-4 to TRBJ1-2; 8 bases fit TRBD1. This CDR3 region has 16 residues. Unmatched junction bases numbered 14, after V lost 6 bases and J lost 5 bases. Germline V lookup: CDR1 MRHNA, CDR2 SNTAGT. The CDR3 here is CASRPQPGTGLYGYTF. The DNA of the CDR3 is TGTGCCAGCAGACCTCAACCCGGGACAGGACTTTATGGCTACACCTTC.

V usage is TRBV6-1 and J usage is TRBJ1-1, with no clear D. The CDR3 spans 14 residues. The V and J ends lost 6 bases and 1 base respectively, with 12 bases between them. The germline gives CDR1 MNHNS, CDR2 SASEGT. The CDR3, as DNA: TGTGCCAGCAGCCCGTTTCTAGCGAACACTGAAGCTTTCTTT. The encoded protein is CASSPFLANTEAFF.

The chain combines TRBV5-6 with TRBJ2-7; 9 bases are shared with TRBD2. This CDR3 has 17 amino acids. Unmatched junction bases numbered 15, after V lost 4 bases and J lost 4 bases. Per germline, CDR1 SGHDT and CDR2 YYEEEE. The CDR3 region is CASSPRIAGEGGYEQYF. In nucleotides, the CDR3 is TGTGCCAGCAGCCCCAGAATAGCGGGAGAGGGGGGTTACGAGCAGTACTTC.

The rearrangement joins TRBV7-8 to TRBJ1-1; D is ambiguous. The ends were cut back, 3 bases at V and 3 bases at J, with 5 bases in the middle. This CDR3 is 12 amino acids long. Per germline, CDR1 SGHVS and CDR2 FQNEAQ. The CDR3 loop is CASSFGDTEAFF. The CDR3 coding sequence is TGTGCCAGCAGCTTCGGGGACACTGAAGCTTTCTTT. Complete variable domain (other parts from reference TRBV7-8 and TRBJ1-1): GAGVSQSPRYKVAKRGQDVALRCDPISGHVSLFWYQQALGQGPEFLTYFQNEAQLDKSGLPSDRFFAERPEGSVSTLKIQRTQQEDSAVYLCASSFGDTEAFFGQGTRLTVV.

The V and J genes are TRBV14 and TRBJ2-5; 7 bases align to TRBD1. The CDR3 covers 13 residues. Germline lookup yields CDR1 SGHDN and CDR2 FVKESK. With 5 bases clipped from V and 7 bases from J, the junction kept 7 bases outside the gene matches. DNA of the CDR3: TGTGCCAGCAGCATTACAGGGGCCGGGACCCAGTACTTC. Translating gives CASSITGAGTQYF.